Below, one T cell receptor beta chain is given with its context. Its antigen remains unknown. These data come from a study of cytomegalovirus exposure and HLA in healthy donors. Germline V lookup: CDR1 LNHDA, CDR2 SQIVND (reference sequence). This CDR3 spans 16 amino acids. The V and J ends lost 2 bases and 6 bases, in that order; junction bases with no gene match: 9. Study-wide results and caveats: Roughly even sequencing depth across donors was the assumption behind the presence/absence analyses. Per published reports, the classifier diagnosed cytomegalovirus status with high specificity and sensitivity. Analysis performed later found about 17,000 TCR beta sequences associated with HLA alleles at 0.05 false discovery rate.

The PCR contained 60 Vbeta and 13 Jbeta primers. Measured with immunoSEQ multiplex PCR; TCRdb has only the in-frame clones, and not every one. The sample holds roughly 120,000 clones, 60% to 75% seen once. The chain employs TRBV19 and TRBJ1-5; 8 positions match TRBD1. The specimen was PBMCs. The source is a woman between 50 and 59 years old in good health and CMV-seropositive. Here the CDR3 reads CASSILYRGAGQPQHF. CDR3 sequence (DNA): TGTGCCAGTAGTATACTCTACAGGGGGGCTGGTCAGCCCCAGCATTTT.